What follows are 4 T cell receptor beta chains derived from one specimen sequenced in a study of Graves' ophthalmopathy and Graves' hyperthyroidism. Amplification from RNA transcripts yielded the TCR beta CDR3 regions. A first-round RT-PCR used HTBI primers, followed by a second-round multiplex PCR. Via MiXCR, TCRdb re-called the multiplex PCR reads, giving one row per CDR3 protein. The sample lists roughly 600,000 distinct CDR3 sequences, 35% to 45% seen once, with roughly 4% in the top ten. The sample consisted of peripheral blood or thyroid tissue (not recorded which). The source of these receptors is an adult man with Graves' hyperthyroidism.

This clonotype showed up many times. The rearrangement uses TRBV12-3 or TRBV12-4 and TRBJ2-7; D may correspond to TRBD1 or TRBD2 (5 bases each). V shed 5 bases and J shed 2 bases, with 16 bases lying between them. CDR3 length: 15 residues. The CDR3 region has the DNA TGTGCCAGCAGTGTCCGGGACCTAACCCCCTACGAGCAGTACTTC. This translates into CASSVRDLTPYEQYF.

The V call is TRBV29-1, the J call TRBJ2-7; D is possibly TRBD1 or TRBD2 (6 bases each). The V end was cut by 8 bases, the J end by 3 bases, with 14 bases between. The CDR3 spans 12 residues. The germline V gene has CDR1 SQVTM and CDR2 ANQGSEA. CDR3 residues: CSQVGGSYEQYF. The CDR3 nucleotides read TGCAGCCAAGTGGGGGGCAGCTACGAGCAGTACTTC.

The chain uses TRBV11-3 and TRBJ1-5; 9 bases fit TRBD1. The germline CDR1 and CDR2 sequences are SGHNT and YENEEA. The ends lost 5 bases at V and 2 bases at J; junction bases unmatched: 13. CDR3 length: 18 amino acids. For the CDR3, the DNA is TGTGCCAGCAGCCTGGGACAGGGAGAGAGCAGACGCAATCAGCCCCAGCATTTT. It specifies CASSLGQGESRRNQPQHF.

This clonotype has at least ten counts. DNA for the CDR3: TGTGCCACCTCACTGCTGGCGAACACTGAAGCTTTCTTT. Translating gives CATSLLANTEAFF. The chain has TRBV12-3 or TRBV12-4 and TRBJ1-1; the D is unclear. The CDR3 runs 13 residues. V lost 10 bases to trimming and J lost 1 base, with 13 bases between them.